This T cell receptor (beta chain) is from a study of cytomegalovirus exposure and HLA in healthy donors. Study-level background: Of the donors genotyped, 398 in all, 80% to 85% fell in the Caucasian-associated ancestry cluster.

Findings and limits, study-wide: According to an earlier analysis, most TCR beta V segments yielded productive rearrangements about 90% or about 30% of the time.

The CDR3 is 19 residues long. Looked up from germline, CDR1 is LNHDA and CDR2 is SQIVND (reference sequence). Trimming cost V 2 bases and J 7 bases; bases outside gene matches: 17. The primer mix had 60 Vbeta and 13 Jbeta primers. Using immunoSEQ multiplex PCR, the repertoire was profiled, and TCRdb retains in-frame clones only, with some absent. The sample yields approximately 100,000 clones, around a tenth seen once. A word on this clone: What it binds is unknown.

Sequencing used PBMCs. The chain employs TRBV19 and TRBJ2-2; 9 bases are a match to TRBD2. The TCR comes from a man aged 35-49 years in good health and CMV-seropositive. In nucleotides, the CDR3 is TGTGCCAGTAGTATAATTTCCCTCTTCTGGCGGGAGGGCCGCGGGGAGCTGTTTTTT. Amino acid sequence: CASSIISLFWREGRGELFF.